The present entry profiles one T cell receptor beta chain with its context. Its antigen is undetermined. The sample is drawn from a study of T cell responses to AZD1222 COVID-19 vaccine. General observations from the study: Just a handful of AZD1222 recipients tested seropositive at baseline. Regions 160-218 and 743-854 dominated among vaccine-associated CD4 TCRs spanning spike. No repertoire was sampled before or during the peak T cell response, only after it.

Trimming at V came to 5 bases and at J to 5 bases, leaving 5 bases not matched to a gene. The CDR3 extends over 13 amino acids. Germline assignment: CDR1 MNHEY and CDR2 SVGEGT. The table came from immunoSEQ multiplex PCR; TCRdb's copy has only in-frame clones and leaves some out. The profile covers about 120,000 clones, with around nine tenths appearing a single time and about 3.7% taken by the ten largest. The chain joins TRBV6-2 or TRBV6-3 to TRBJ1-2; 7 bases are a match to TRBD1. Sequencing used peripheral blood, obtained on day 0 of AZD1222 vaccination. This TCR derives from an adult in good health. CDR3 protein: CASSAGQRYGYTF. CDR3 coding DNA: TGTGCCAGCAGTGCGGGACAGCGGTATGGCTACACCTTC.